These T cell receptor beta chains were read from a single sample in a study of blood T cell repertoires in COVID-19. Some clones are missing from TCRdb's copy, which holds only in-frame ones; the method was immunoSEQ multiplex PCR. The sample includes around 300,000 clones, about 90% seen only once; the top ten take under 2.5%. Sequenced: PBMCs or T cells enriched from blood (not recorded which). The receptors were gathered from a woman aged 55-69 years who had recovered from COVID-19. The CDR3 runs from the conserved cysteine through the conserved F or W. D genes are given only for firm matches. The size of a clone is reported for some rows only, either as once, few or many, or as a class for expanded clones.

cdr3_nt cdr3_aa d_call clone_size j_call v_call cdr3_length
TGTGCCAGCAGCCGGGGGGCGTACAATGAGCAGTTCTTC CASSRGAYNEQFF NA NA TRBJ2-1 TRBV9 13
TGTGCCAGCAGCGTGACTAGCGGGGAATACAATGAGCAGTTCTTC CASSVTSGEYNEQFF TRBD2 NA TRBJ2-1 TRBV7-3 15
TGTGCCAGCAGTCCCAGGTATAGCAATCAGCCCCAGCATTTT CASSPRYSNQPQHF NA NA TRBJ1-5 TRBV7-8 14
TGTGCCAGCAGCTTTCAAGGGAGAGGCTACACCTTC CASSFQGRGYTF NA NA TRBJ1-2 TRBV5-4 12
TGTGCCAGCAGCTTAGAGGACAGGGGCACAGATACGCAGTATTTT CASSLEDRGTDTQYF TRBD1 NA TRBJ2-3 TRBV11-3 15
TGTGCCAGCAGCGTAGCTACGATGGGGGCCTCGAACACCGGGGAGCTGTTTTTT CASSVATMGASNTGELFF NA NA TRBJ2-2 TRBV9 18
TGTGCCAGCAGTCGGGGACAAGATACGCAGTATTTT CASSRGQDTQYF NA NA TRBJ2-3 TRBV11-3 12
TGTGCCAGCAGCTTAGTGCAGCGGAACACCGGGGAGCTGTTTTTT CASSLVQRNTGELFF NA NA TRBJ2-2 TRBV7-6 15
TGTGCCAGCAGCTTGATCGGGAGTCGCGAGCAGTACTTC CASSLIGSREQYF NA NA TRBJ2-7 TRBV5-4 13
TGTGCCAGCTCACCATCACTAGCGGGCACAGATACGCAGTATTTT CASSPSLAGTDTQYF TRBD2 NA TRBJ2-3 TRBV18 15
TGTGCTAGCAGCTATAGCGGGGGCCCCTACGGGGAGCTGTTTTTT CASSYSGGPYGELFF TRBD2 few TRBJ2-2 TRBV7-7 15
TGTGCCAGCAGCTTGGGACTAGCGGGAGTGGCAGATACGCAGTATTTT CASSLGLAGVADTQYF TRBD2 once TRBJ2-3 TRBV5-4 16
TGCGCCAGCTCTACAGGGTTCAATGAGCAGTTCTTC CASSTGFNEQFF NA NA TRBJ2-1 TRBV5-1 12
TGTGCCAGCAGCCCGGGACTAGCGGCCTCCTACGAGCAGTACTTC CASSPGLAASYEQYF TRBD2 NA TRBJ2-7 TRBV5-5 15
TGTGCCAGTGCTGGGACAGGGGGCCACCATGAGCAGTTCTTC CASAGTGGHHEQFF TRBD1 NA TRBJ2-1 TRBV19 14
TGCGCCAGCAGAGCCGGGACTAGCAGAGCCAAAAACATTCAGTACTTC CASRAGTSRAKNIQYF TRBD2 NA TRBJ2-4 TRBV5-1 16
TGTGCCAGCAGTTTCTGGGGGGGGACAGGGGCTCCGAGCTACACCTTC CASSFWGGTGAPSYTF TRBD1 few TRBJ1-2 TRBV27 16
TGTGCCAGCAGCCAAGAGGGGGCGAGATCTATCTTC CASSQEGARSIF NA once TRBJ1-2 TRBV3-1/TRBV3-2 12
TGTGCCAGCAGCCTAGGTGGCGGAGGGTACACTGAAGCTTTCTTT CASSLGGGGYTEAFF NA NA TRBJ1-1 TRBV9 15
TGTGCCAGCAGCTTAGAGGCTAGCGGGAGGGCCAGAACCGGGGAGCTGTTTTTT CASSLEASGRARTGELFF TRBD2 NA TRBJ2-2 TRBV11-2 18
TGTGCCAGCAGACCCCCCGGGACTAGCGACACCGGGGAGCTGTTTTTT CASRPPGTSDTGELFF TRBD2 NA TRBJ2-2 TRBV7-9 16
TGTGCCAGCAGCCCTAGGGGGCAGGGAGGAGAAAAACTGTTTTTT CASSPRGQGGEKLFF TRBD1 NA TRBJ1-4 TRBV7-9 15
TGTGCCAGTTTGCCGGGGATATATAGCAATCAGCCCCAGCATTTT CASLPGIYSNQPQHF NA NA TRBJ1-5 TRBV2 15
TGCGCCAGCACGAGGGAGAGCGGAAACACCATATATTTT CASTRESGNTIYF NA NA TRBJ1-3 TRBV5-1 13
TGTGCCAGCAGCTTAGACAGGCAAGTGGATACGCAGTATTTT CASSLDRQVDTQYF NA once TRBJ2-3 TRBV7-3 14
TGTGCCATCAGTGAGTCATCTAGCGGGAGAATGTACGAGCAGTACTTC CAISESSSGRMYEQYF TRBD2 NA TRBJ2-7 TRBV10-3 16
TGTGCCAGCAGCGTAGACGGGATGAGCAATCAGCCCCAGCATTTT CASSVDGMSNQPQHF NA once TRBJ1-5 TRBV9 15
TGCGCCAGCAGTGAGTGGCGGACTGAAGCTTTCTTT CASSEWRTEAFF NA NA TRBJ1-1 TRBV10-2 12
TGTGCCAGCGCGAACAGGGTCGGAAATCAGCCCCAGCATTTT CASANRVGNQPQHF NA NA TRBJ1-5 TRBV27 14
TGTGCCAGCAGGGACAGGGGCAAGGAGACCCAGTACTTC CASRDRGKETQYF TRBD1 NA TRBJ2-5 TRBV6-5 13
TGTGCCAGTAGCCAACAGGGGTGGGAGACCCAGTACTTC CASSQQGWETQYF TRBD1 NA TRBJ2-5 TRBV19 13
TGTGCCAGCAAAAAGGGGGGGGGCTTGGACACTGAAGCTTTCTTT CASKKGGGLDTEAFF NA NA TRBJ1-1 TRBV6-5 15
TGTGCCAGCAGCTTGAGCCCGCAGGGGGCTTCACCCCTCCACTTT CASSLSPQGASPLHF TRBD1 once TRBJ1-6 TRBV7-8 15
TGCGCCAGCGGACCGGAGGCTTTCCCCCTCTATGGCTACACCTTC CASGPEAFPLYGYTF NA NA TRBJ1-2 TRBV5-1 15
TGTGCCAGCAGTTTTTCCGACAGGGTCTATGGCTACACCTTC CASSFSDRVYGYTF TRBD1 NA TRBJ1-2 TRBV27 14
TGTGCCAGCAGCCCGCGTCGAGTCTTCGACACCGGGGAGCTGTTTTTT CASSPRRVFDTGELFF NA NA TRBJ2-2 TRBV7-3 16
TGTGCCAGCAGGACAGGGTGGAGGCAGCCCCAGCATTTT CASRTGWRQPQHF NA NA TRBJ1-5 TRBV21-1 13
TGTGCCAGCAGCACAGGACTAGCGGGAGCGGGGCAGTACTTC CASSTGLAGAGQYF TRBD2 NA TRBJ2-7 TRBV9 14
TGCAGCGCAAAACAGGGCCCCTTTTATGAAGCTTTCTTT CSAKQGPFYEAFF NA once TRBJ1-1 TRBV29-1 13
TGTGCCAGCAGTGGAACTAGCGGGGGGGCCTTTGAGCAGTTCTTC CASSGTSGGAFEQFF TRBD2 NA TRBJ2-1 TRBV9 15
TGCGCCAGCAGCTTCGGGACAGATTATAATTCACCCCTCCACTTT CASSFGTDYNSPLHF TRBD1 NA TRBJ1-6 TRBV5-1 15
TGTGCCACCAGCAGAGATTGGGGCGAGGCCGCGGGCTACACCTTC CATSRDWGEAAGYTF NA NA TRBJ1-2 TRBV15 15
TGCAGTGCTAGTGACAGGATCCGTATGGACGAGCAGTACTTC CSASDRIRMDEQYF NA NA TRBJ2-7 TRBV20-1 14
TGTGCCAGCAGCGATACACCAAGCACAGATACGCAGTATTTT CASSDTPSTDTQYF NA NA TRBJ2-3 TRBV5-5 14
TGCGCCAGCAGCTGGGGAGCATCGGGCACCACTGAAGCTTTCTTT CASSWGASGTTEAFF NA NA TRBJ1-1 TRBV5-1 15
TGTGCCAGCACCCTAGCGGGTCTCACAGATACGCAGTATTTT CASTLAGLTDTQYF TRBD2 once TRBJ2-3 TRBV6-6 14
TGTGCCAGCAGCTACTACAGGGGGCGTACCTACGAGCAGTACTTC CASSYYRGRTYEQYF TRBD1 NA TRBJ2-7 TRBV5-8 15
TGTGCCAGCAGCTTAGGCCGGGCGGGGCCCCACTCTGGAAACACCATATATTTT CASSLGRAGPHSGNTIYF NA NA TRBJ1-3 TRBV11-2 18
TGTGCCACCAGCAGGACGCGGGGGTTCACCGGGGAGCTGTTTTTT CATSRTRGFTGELFF TRBD2 NA TRBJ2-2 TRBV15 15
TGTGCCAGCAGTTATAGGACAGACTCCCACTATGGCTACACCTTC CASSYRTDSHYGYTF NA NA TRBJ1-2 TRBV6-6 15
TGTGCCAGCAGTTTCGGCAGGGTCACCGGGGAGCTGTTTTTT CASSFGRVTGELFF NA NA TRBJ2-2 TRBV28 14
TGTGCCAGCAGTTTATCCTCAGGGCTGAACACTGAAGCTTTCTTT CASSLSSGLNTEAFF NA NA TRBJ1-1 TRBV27 15
TGTGCCAGCAGTTCCCCCCTAGCGGGAGGGCCGTACCAAGAGACCCAGTACTTC CASSSPLAGGPYQETQYF TRBD2 NA TRBJ2-5 TRBV6-7 18
TGTGCCACCAGTGACCGTGGACAGGGCCGTCAGCCCCAGCATTTT CATSDRGQGRQPQHF TRBD1 NA TRBJ1-5 TRBV24-1 15
TGTGCCACCAGTGCCGGCTACGAGCAGTACTTC CATSAGYEQYF NA NA TRBJ2-7 TRBV24-1 11
TGTGCCAGCAGCCAAACACCTACAGTTCGGGCCAACGTCCTGACTTTC CASSQTPTVRANVLTF NA NA TRBJ2-6 TRBV7-2 16